This note documents a single T cell receptor beta chain sequence. This record belongs to a study of blood T cell repertoires in COVID-19. Study overall: The origin of the acute and convalescent COVID-19 samples was the United States, Italy and Spain.

In the authors' methods: Amplification from reference gene primers served as the basis for estimated nucleated cell counts. Clones were read by immunoSEQ multiplex PCR, and TCRdb kept only the in-frame ones, dropping some. The D gene and trimming were derived from the DNA, and the V and J assignments and clone size from that table. The data show 130,000 to 150,000 clones, roughly 90% seen once. In germline, CDR1 is LGHDT, CDR2 YNNKEL (reference sequence). CDR3 size: 15 residues. V dropped 4 bases and J dropped 6; count of bases not matched to a gene: 11. This sequence originates from a woman younger than 45 with acute COVID-19. The material sequenced was PBMCs or T cells enriched from blood (not recorded which). The chain recombines TRBV3-1 (or the pseudogene TRBV3-2) with TRBJ2-7, with 8 bases that match TRBD2. Here the CDR3 reads CASSPGISGAFEQYF. The CDR3 DNA is TGTGCCAGCAGCCCGGGGATTAGCGGGGCCTTCGAGCAGTACTTC.